This T cell receptor (beta chain) comes out of a study of spatial heterogeneity in lung cancer. This clonotype occurred a few times. The time point denotes: sample taken at primary tumor resection. Material for sequencing was whole RNA from tumor, nontumor lung or frozen PBMC, left unsorted. Trimming shortened V by 7 bases and J by 6 bases, and 23 bases separated the two germline ends. Per the germline V gene, CDR1 is MDHEN and CDR2 is SYDVKM. The CDR3 length is 16 residues. The library protocol tagged each TCR cDNA with a unique molecular identifier. TCRdb re-called the 5' RACE reads with MiXCR, one entry per CDR3 protein. Found here are under 75,000 distinct CDR3 sequences, 7% to 10% of them singletons; the top ten hold roughly 15%.

This TCR was recovered from a female donor with early-stage non-small cell lung cancer. V is TRBV28 and J is TRBJ2-3; the D gene is possibly TRBD2 (5 bases). Sample: PBMCs, taken at surgery. The CDR3 DNA follows: TGTGCCAGCACCAGAAATGGGAGAGGAAGGCCGGATACGCAGTATTTT. As protein: CASTRNGRGRPDTQYF.